The entry below gives a single T cell receptor beta chain sequence along with its context. The germline V gene encodes CDR1 MNHEY and CDR2 SVGAGI. The CDR3 consists of 11 residues. V was cut by 7 bases and J by 12 bases, with 13 bases left in between. The data stem from a study of PD-1 blockade in classical Hodgkin lymphoma. Study overall: It was nivolumab at 3 mg/kg, given intravenously every 2 weeks, that patients received.

Clones were sequenced by immunoSEQ multiplex PCR, and TCRdb holds only the in-frame ones, with some missing. Counted here are some 15,000 clones, roughly 86% occurring once; the ten biggest clones make up less than 25%. Every patient was affected by relapse after autologous stem cell transplantation, while exposure to brentuximab vedotin was not uniform. The chain couples TRBV6-5 to TRBJ2-1, with D maybe TRBD1 (5 bases). The sample was peripheral blood mononuclear cells (PBMCs), taken at baseline. The source is a human donor with classical Hodgkin lymphoma. The CDR3 DNA reads TGTGCCAGCACCCAGGGCGACGGGCAGTTCTTC. Its protein product is CASTQGDGQFF.